This T cell receptor (beta chain) was found in a study of OX40 agonist ivuxolimab in advanced cancers. The overall study: People who had prior anti-PD-1, anti-PD-L1 or anti-CTLA-4 therapy could take part, and around 43% had some.

V lost 4 bases, J lost 2 bases, and 9 bases lay in between. Germline V lookup: CDR1 SGHRS, CDR2 YFSETQ. The CDR3 runs to 13 residues. Clones were sequenced by immunoSEQ multiplex PCR, and TCRdb holds only the in-frame ones, with some missing. Counted here are approximately 15,000 clones, 65% to 80% occurring once; the ten biggest clones make up about 32%. The chain recombines TRBV5-1 with TRBJ1-1; D remains unclear. The clonotype comes from an adult with an advanced solid tumor such as melanoma, head and neck, liver or kidney cancer. This specimen was CD4+ or CD8+ T cells sorted from blood, taken in a trial of the OX40 agonist ivuxolimab. The CDR3 protein is CASSQQTNTEAFF. CDR3 sequence (DNA): TGCGCCAGCAGCCAACAGACTAACACTGAAGCTTTCTTT.